The next 17 T cell receptor beta chains were all read from a single sample in a study of identical twins. TCRdb itself ran the 5' RACE reads through MiXCR, one entry per CDR3 protein. The sample has roughly 710,000 distinct CDR3 sequences, roughly 6.2% seen once. Sequencing was done on a sample of naive T cells sorted from blood. These receptors originate from a man aged 18-30 years in good health.

This clonotype has just a few counts. The chain joins TRBV3-1 to TRBJ1-1; the D is unclear. V lost 0 bases and J lost 3, with 11 bases in between. Germline assignment: CDR1 LGHDT and CDR2 YNNKEL (reference sequence). This CDR3 region has 15 residues. Here the CDR3 DNA reads TGTGCCAGCAGCCAAGACTTGCCTTCATACACTGAAGCTTTCTTT. Amino acids: CASSQDLPSYTEAFF.

This clonotype occurred many times. J is TRBJ2-3 and V is TRBV20-1, with TRBD2 as a possible D gene (6 bases). CDR1 is DFQATT, CDR2 SNEGSKA, per germline (reference sequence). This CDR3 region has 15 residues. With 0 bases removed from V and 6 bases from J, the gap between germline ends came to 16 bases. This CDR3 is CSARDSGGPRDTQYF. The CDR3 bases are TGCAGTGCTAGAGATTCCGGAGGGCCACGGGATACGCAGTATTTT.

This clonotype was detected many times. The chain recombines TRBV5-5 with TRBJ2-1, with D possibly TRBD2 on 5 matching bases. Trimming stripped 4 bases from V and 2 bases from J, with 13 bases between. CDR3 length equals 15 residues. CDR1 is SGHKS, CDR2 YYEKEE, per germline (reference sequence). DNA of the CDR3: TGTGCCAGCAGCCCCCGGGGTCCACCCTACAATGAGCAGTTCTTC. This translates into CASSPRGPPYNEQFF.

This clonotype occurred a few times. V is TRBV27 and J is TRBJ2-7, with TRBD2 matching over 13 bases. CDR1 MNHEY and CDR2 SMNVEV come from the germline V gene (reference sequence). The V and J ends lost 5 bases and 3 bases, in that order; junction bases with no gene match: 7. The CDR3 is 16 residues long. CDR3 nucleotides: TGTGCCAGCAGTGGGGGGACTAGCGGGACGATCTACGAGCAGTACTTC. Translation: CASSGGTSGTIYEQYF.

The chain combines TRBV7-2 with TRBJ2-7, with TRBD2 identical over 7 bases. Trimming removed 1 base from V and 2 bases from J; junction bases left unmatched: 8. The CDR3 is 16 residues long. Germline V gives CDR1 SGHTA, CDR2 FQGNSA. The CDR3, as DNA: TGTGCCAGCAGCTTAGGGGAGGGGTATTGGCCCTACGAGCAGTACTTC. This sequence encodes CASSLGEGYWPYEQYF.

This clonotype was detected a few times. The V call is TRBV27, the J call TRBJ1-5, with TRBD1 as a possible D gene (5 bases). Germline CDR1 and CDR2: MNHEY and SMNVEV (reference sequence). CDR3 length: 15 residues. The ends were cut back, 3 bases at V and 0 bases at J, with 9 bases in the middle. This CDR3 reads CASSLTESSNQPQHF. The CDR3 region has the DNA TGTGCCAGCAGTTTGACAGAATCTAGCAATCAGCCCCAGCATTTT.

The rearrangement joins TRBV30 to TRBJ1-2, with D possibly TRBD1 on 5 matching bases. The CDR3 extends over 13 amino acids. The V and J ends lost 7 bases and 4 bases respectively, with 16 bases between them. Germline CDR1 and CDR2: GTSNPN and SVGIG (reference sequence). CDR3 DNA sequence: TGTGCCTCACTGCGACAGTTGGGCTATGGCTACACCTTC. This encodes CASLRQLGYGYTF.

There are a few counts of this clonotype. This rearrangement joins TRBV29-1 to TRBJ2-2, with D possibly matching TRBD2 (6 bases). Per the germline V gene, CDR1 is SQVTM and CDR2 is ANQGSEA. V lost 0 bases and J 2 bases, leaving 10 bases between the germline ends. This CDR3 spans 15 amino acids. CDR3 loop: CSVEDGGVNTGELFF. The CDR3 DNA sequence: TGCAGCGTTGAAGACGGCGGGGTAAACACCGGGGAGCTGTTTTTT.

This clonotype has at least ten counts. The chain uses TRBV12-3 or TRBV12-4 and TRBJ2-5; D is uncertain. The germline V and J ends were trimmed by 2 bases and 5 bases, with 6 bases remaining between them. This CDR3 has 12 residues. Written as DNA, the CDR3 is TGTGCCAGCAGTTTAAGGGTTGAGACCCAGTACTTC. It specifies CASSLRVETQYF.

This clonotype was seen a few times. The V and J genes are TRBV2 and TRBJ1-5; the D is unclear. V gave up 5 bases and J gave up 3 bases, with 14 bases separating them. Germline CDR1 reads SNHLY; CDR2 reads FYNNEI. The CDR3 consists of 15 residues. The CDR3 reads CASSLDGGNNQPQHF. The CDR3 region has the DNA TGTGCCAGCAGTTTGGACGGAGGAAACAATCAGCCCCAGCATTTT.

This clonotype was counted at least ten times. This chain links TRBV12-3 or TRBV12-4 with TRBJ1-2; 7 nucleotides agree with TRBD1. Losses at the gene ends were 5 bases for V and 9 bases for J; bases not matched to a gene: 9. There are 13 residues in the CDR3. CDR3 protein: CASSSRGGGSYTF. CDR3 nucleotide sequence: TGTGCCAGCAGTAGCAGGGGGGGGGGTAGCTACACCTTC.

This clonotype was found a few times. V is TRBV5-1 and J is TRBJ2-5; TRBD2 is a possible D gene (6 bases). This CDR3 spans 14 amino acids. Deletions cut 4 bases from V and 5 bases from J, with 15 bases between. Germline values: CDR1 SGHRS, CDR2 YFSETQ. DNA of the CDR3: TGCGCCAGCAGCCGGAGGGCTAGCGACGAGACCCAGTACTTC. Translation gives CASSRRASDETQYF.

This clonotype has ten or more counts. The gene calls are TRBV20-1 and TRBJ2-3, with TRBD2 matching 7 bases. CDR1 is DFQATT and CDR2 is SNEGSKA in the germline V gene (reference sequence). This CDR3 is built from 16 residues. The trim removed 4 bases at V and 2 bases at J, leaving 12 bases unmatched. CDR3 amino acids: CSANTGTISTTDTQYF. The DNA for the CDR3 is TGCAGTGCTAACACCGGGACTATCTCCACCACAGATACGCAGTATTTT.

In its sample, this clonotype was seen many times. The rearrangement links TRBV28 to TRBJ2-7; 9 positions agree with TRBD1. V lost 2 bases to trimming and J lost 0 bases; unmatched junction nucleotides: 5. The CDR3 is 16 residues long. Germline CDR1 MDHEN, CDR2 SYDVKM. The CDR3 coding sequence is TGTGCCAGCAGTTTACGACAGGGGGATAGCTCCTACGAGCAGTACGTC. Translation: CASSLRQGDSSYEQYV.

This clonotype was seen repeatedly, ten times or more. This rearrangement joins TRBV9 to TRBJ2-5, with D possibly TRBD2 on 5 matching bases. Germline CDR1 reads SGDLS; CDR2 reads YYNGEE. Between the trimmed V and J ends, which lost 3 bases and 2 bases, there was a span of 14 bases. The CDR3 is 15 residues long. As DNA, the CDR3 is TGTGCCAGCAGCGCCGACTTTGGACTTCAAGAGACCCAGTACTTC. Protein product: CASSADFGLQETQYF.

This clonotype was picked up many times. CDR3: CASSLGAGYNEQFF. Written as DNA, the CDR3 is TGTGCCAGCAGCTTAGGGGCAGGGTACAATGAGCAGTTCTTC. V and J are TRBV7-3 and TRBJ2-1; tentative D call: TRBD1 (5 bases). Between the trimmed V and J ends, which lost 2 bases and 4 bases, there was a span of 9 bases. The CDR3 runs to 14 residues. Germline V gene data show CDR1 as SGHTA and CDR2 as FQGTGA.

This clonotype was picked up a small number of times. This chain connects TRBV7-9 to TRBJ2-3, with 8 bases that match TRBD1. The CDR3 covers 14 residues. With 8 bases clipped from V and 4 bases from J, the junction kept 8 bases outside the gene matches. The germline V gene encodes CDR1 SEHNR and CDR2 FQNEAQ (reference sequence). Written as DNA, the CDR3 is TGTGCCAGCGGGGAGGCGGGACAGGCAGATACGCAGTATTTT. Protein product: CASGEAGQADTQYF.